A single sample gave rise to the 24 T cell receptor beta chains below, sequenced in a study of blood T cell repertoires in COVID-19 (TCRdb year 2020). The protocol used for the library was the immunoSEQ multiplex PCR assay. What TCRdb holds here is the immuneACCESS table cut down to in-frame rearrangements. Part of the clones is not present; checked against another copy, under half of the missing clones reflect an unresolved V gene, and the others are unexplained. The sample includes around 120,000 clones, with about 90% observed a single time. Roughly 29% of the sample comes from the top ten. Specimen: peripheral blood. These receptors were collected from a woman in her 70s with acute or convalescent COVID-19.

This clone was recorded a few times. CDR3 amino acids: CASSENRGQGIQYF. CDR3 nucleotides: TGTGCCAGCAGCGAGAACAGGGGGCAAGGCATTCAGTACTTC. V and J are TRBV5-8 and TRBJ2-4, with 9 bases identical to TRBD1. After removal of 4 bases from V and 9 bases from J, the junction contained 8 bases not matched to a gene. Germline V gene lookup returns CDR1 SGHTS and CDR2 YDEGEE. This CDR3 is built from 14 residues.

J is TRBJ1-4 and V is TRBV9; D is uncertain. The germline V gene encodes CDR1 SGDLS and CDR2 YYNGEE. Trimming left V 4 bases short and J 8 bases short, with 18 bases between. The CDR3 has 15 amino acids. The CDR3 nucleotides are TGTGCCAGCAGCACCACCGGTGGGTTGCGGGAAAAACTGTTTTTT. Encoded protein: CASSTTGGLREKLFF.

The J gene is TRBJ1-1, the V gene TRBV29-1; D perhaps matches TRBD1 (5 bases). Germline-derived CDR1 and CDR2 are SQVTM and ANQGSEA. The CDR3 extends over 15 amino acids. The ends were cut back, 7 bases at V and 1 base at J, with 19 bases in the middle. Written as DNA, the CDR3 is TGCAGCGCCCCTGGATCGGGGGGTGCGAACACTGAAGCTTTCTTT. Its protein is CSAPGSGGANTEAFF.

CDR3 region: CASSKQPANTGELFF. The CDR3 DNA is TGTGCCAGCAGTAAACAACCAGCGAACACCGGGGAGCTGTTTTTT. This chain joins TRBV6-6 and TRBJ2-2; no firm D call. Per the germline V gene, CDR1 is MNHNY and CDR2 is SVGAGI (reference sequence). This CDR3 is built from 15 residues. Between the trimmed V and J ends, which lost 5 bases and 0 bases, there was a span of 10 bases.

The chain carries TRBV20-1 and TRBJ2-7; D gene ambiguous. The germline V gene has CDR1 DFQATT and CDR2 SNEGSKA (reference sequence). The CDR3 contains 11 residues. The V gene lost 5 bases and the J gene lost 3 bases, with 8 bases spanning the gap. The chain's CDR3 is CSAELSYEQYF. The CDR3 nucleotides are TGCAGTGCTGAACTGAGCTACGAGCAGTACTTC.

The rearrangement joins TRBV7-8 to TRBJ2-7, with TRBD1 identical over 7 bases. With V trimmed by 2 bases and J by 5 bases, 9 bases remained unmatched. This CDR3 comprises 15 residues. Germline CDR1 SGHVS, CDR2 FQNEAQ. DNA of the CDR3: TGTGCCAGCAGCTTAATGGTGACAGGGATCAACGAGCAGTACTTC. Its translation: CASSLMVTGINEQYF.

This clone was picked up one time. DNA for the CDR3: TGCAGCGCCGCGACAGGATTACTACGAGAGCAGTACTTC. Amino acids: CSAATGLLREQYF. This chain links TRBV29-1 with TRBJ2-7; D might be TRBD1 (6 bases). The CDR3 runs 13 residues. Germline V CDR1 and CDR2: SQVTM, ANQGSEA. Trimming removed 7 bases from V and 7 bases from J, with 20 bases in between.

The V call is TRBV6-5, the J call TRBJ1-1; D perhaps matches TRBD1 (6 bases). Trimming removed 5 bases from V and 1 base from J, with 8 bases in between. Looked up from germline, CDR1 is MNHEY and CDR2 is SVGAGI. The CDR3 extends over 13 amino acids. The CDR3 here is CASSPTGNTEAFF. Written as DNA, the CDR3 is TGTGCCAGCAGTCCGACAGGGAACACTGAAGCTTTCTTT.

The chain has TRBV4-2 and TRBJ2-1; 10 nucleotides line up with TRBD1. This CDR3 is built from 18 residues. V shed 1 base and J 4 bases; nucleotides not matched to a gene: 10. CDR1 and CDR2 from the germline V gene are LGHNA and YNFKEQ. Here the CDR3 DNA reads TGTGCCAGCAGCCAAGTCAGGACAGGGGGATCCACATACAATGAGCAGTTCTTC. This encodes CASSQVRTGGSTYNEQFF.

Here the CDR3 DNA reads TGTGCCAGCTCAACTTCGACAGGGATAAACTATGGCTACACCTTC. Translating it yields CASSTSTGINYGYTF. V is TRBV18 and J is TRBJ1-2; 7 bases agree with TRBD1. The CDR3 has 15 residues. The J segment lost 2 bases and the V segment lost 5 bases, leaving 8 bases of the junction unmatched. CDR1 is KGHSH, CDR2 LQKENI, per germline.

CDR3 amino acids: CASIKAGAHTGELFF. The CDR3 DNA reads TGTGCCAGCATCAAAGCGGGGGCCCACACCGGGGAGCTGTTTTTT. The chain links TRBV6-6 to TRBJ2-2; 8 bases line up with TRBD2. After removal of 7 bases from V and 3 bases from J, the junction contained 7 bases not matched to a gene. The germline gives CDR1 MNHNY, CDR2 SVGAGI (reference sequence). The CDR3 loop spans 15 amino acids.

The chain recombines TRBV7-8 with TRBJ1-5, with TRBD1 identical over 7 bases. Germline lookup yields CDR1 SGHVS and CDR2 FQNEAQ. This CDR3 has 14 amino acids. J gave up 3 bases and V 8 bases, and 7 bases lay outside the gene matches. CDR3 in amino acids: CASWGQINNQPQHF. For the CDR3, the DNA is TGTGCCAGCTGGGGACAGATAAACAATCAGCCCCAGCATTTT.

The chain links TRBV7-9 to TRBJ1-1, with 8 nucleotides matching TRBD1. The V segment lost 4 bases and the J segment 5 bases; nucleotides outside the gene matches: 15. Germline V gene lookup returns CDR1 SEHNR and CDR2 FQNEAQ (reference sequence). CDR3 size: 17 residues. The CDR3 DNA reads TGTGCCAGCAGCTCGACATGGACAAGACAGGGGTGGACTGAAGCTTTCTTT. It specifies CASSSTWTRQGWTEAFF.

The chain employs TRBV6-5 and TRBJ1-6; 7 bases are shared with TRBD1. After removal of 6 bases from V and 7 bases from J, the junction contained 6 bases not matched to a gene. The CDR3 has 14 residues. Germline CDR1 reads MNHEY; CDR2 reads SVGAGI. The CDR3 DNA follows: TGTGCCAGCAGGACACAGGGGTTGAATTCACCCCTCCACTTT. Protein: CASRTQGLNSPLHF.

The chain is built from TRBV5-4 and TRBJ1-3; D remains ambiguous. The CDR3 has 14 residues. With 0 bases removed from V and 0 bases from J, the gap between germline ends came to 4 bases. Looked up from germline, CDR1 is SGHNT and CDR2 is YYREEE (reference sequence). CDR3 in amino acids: CASSLASSGNTIYF. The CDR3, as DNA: TGTGCCAGCAGCTTGGCCTCCTCTGGAAACACCATATATTTT.

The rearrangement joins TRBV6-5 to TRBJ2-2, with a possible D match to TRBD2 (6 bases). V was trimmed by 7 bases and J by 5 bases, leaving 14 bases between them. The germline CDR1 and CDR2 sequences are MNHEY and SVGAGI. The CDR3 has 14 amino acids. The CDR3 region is CASKTGTSTGELFF. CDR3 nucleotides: TGTGCCAGCAAAACCGGGACTTCGACCGGGGAGCTGTTTTTT.

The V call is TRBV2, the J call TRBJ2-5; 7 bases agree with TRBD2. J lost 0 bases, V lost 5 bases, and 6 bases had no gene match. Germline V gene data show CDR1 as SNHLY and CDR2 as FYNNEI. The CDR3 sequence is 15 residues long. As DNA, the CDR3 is TGTGCCAGCAGTTCAGCTACTAGCGACCAAGAGACCCAGTACTTC. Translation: CASSSATSDQETQYF.

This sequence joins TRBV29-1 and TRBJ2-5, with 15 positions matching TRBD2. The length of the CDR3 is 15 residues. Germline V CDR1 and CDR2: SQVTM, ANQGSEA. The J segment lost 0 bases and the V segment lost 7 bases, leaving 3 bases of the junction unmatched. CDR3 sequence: CSAGTSGGYQETQYF. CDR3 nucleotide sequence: TGCAGCGCCGGGACTAGCGGGGGGTACCAAGAGACCCAGTACTTC.

The CDR3 nucleotides read TGTGCCAGCAGGGAGATCCCTAATGAAAAACTGTTTTTT. Its translation is CASREIPNEKLFF. The J gene is TRBJ1-4, the V gene TRBV2; no reliable D call. This CDR3 region has 13 residues. The germline V gene has CDR1 SNHLY and CDR2 FYNNEI. V was clipped by 6 bases and J by 3 bases, with 8 bases between them.

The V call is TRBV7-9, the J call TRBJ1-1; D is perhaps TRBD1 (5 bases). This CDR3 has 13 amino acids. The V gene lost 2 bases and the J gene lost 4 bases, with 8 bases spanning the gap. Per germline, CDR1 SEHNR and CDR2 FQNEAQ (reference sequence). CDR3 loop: CASSLQGGTEAFF. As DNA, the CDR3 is TGTGCCAGCAGCTTACAGGGAGGCACTGAAGCTTTCTTT.

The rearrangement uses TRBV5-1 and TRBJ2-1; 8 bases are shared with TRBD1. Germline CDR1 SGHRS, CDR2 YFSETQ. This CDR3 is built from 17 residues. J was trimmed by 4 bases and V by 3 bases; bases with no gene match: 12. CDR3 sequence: CASSSPPRGQTYNEQFF. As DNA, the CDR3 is TGCGCCAGCAGCTCCCCCCCCAGGGGGCAAACATACAATGAGCAGTTCTTC.

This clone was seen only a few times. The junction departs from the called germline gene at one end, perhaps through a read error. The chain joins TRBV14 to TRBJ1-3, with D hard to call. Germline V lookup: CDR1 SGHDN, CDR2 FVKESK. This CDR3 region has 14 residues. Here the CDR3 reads CASSQVTGGDTIYF. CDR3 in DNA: TGTGCCAGCAGCCAAGTGACTGGTGGAGACACCATATATTTT.

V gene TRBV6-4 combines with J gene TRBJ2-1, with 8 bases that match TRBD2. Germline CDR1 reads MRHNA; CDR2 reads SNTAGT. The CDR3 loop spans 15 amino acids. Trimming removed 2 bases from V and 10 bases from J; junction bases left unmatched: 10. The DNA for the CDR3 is TGTGCCAGCAGTGACAAGGCGGGGGGTCTTTGGGAGCAGTTCTTC. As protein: CASSDKAGGLWEQFF.

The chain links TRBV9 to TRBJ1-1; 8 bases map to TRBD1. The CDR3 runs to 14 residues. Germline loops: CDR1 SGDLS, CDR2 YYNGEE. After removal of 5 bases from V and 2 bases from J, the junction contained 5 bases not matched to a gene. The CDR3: CASSTGTGNTEAFF. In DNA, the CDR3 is TGTGCCAGCAGTACCGGGACAGGCAACACTGAAGCTTTCTTT.